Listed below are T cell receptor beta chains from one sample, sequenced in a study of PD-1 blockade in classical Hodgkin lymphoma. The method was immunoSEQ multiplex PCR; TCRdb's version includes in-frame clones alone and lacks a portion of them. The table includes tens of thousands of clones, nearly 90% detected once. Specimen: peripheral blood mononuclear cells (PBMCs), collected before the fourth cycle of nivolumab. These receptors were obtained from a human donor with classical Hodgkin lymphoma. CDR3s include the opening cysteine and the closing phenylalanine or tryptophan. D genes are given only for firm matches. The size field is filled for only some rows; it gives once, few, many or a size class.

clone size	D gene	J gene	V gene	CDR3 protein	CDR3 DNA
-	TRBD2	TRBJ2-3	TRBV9	CASSVQTGLTGDTQYF	TGTGCCAGCAGCGTCCAAACGGGACTAACAGGAGATACGCAGTATTTT
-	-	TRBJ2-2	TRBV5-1	CASSSFGPNTGELFF	TGCGCCAGCAGCTCGTTTGGCCCGAACACCGGGGAGCTGTTTTTT
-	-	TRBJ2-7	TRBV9	CASSVGSGHKTPYEQYF	TGTGCCAGCAGCGTAGGGTCGGGACACAAAACCCCCTACGAGCAGTACTTC
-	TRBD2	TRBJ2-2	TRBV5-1	CASRNRTSSTGELFF	TGCGCCAGCAGAAACCGGACTAGCAGCACCGGGGAGCTGTTTTTT
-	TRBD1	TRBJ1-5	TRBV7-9	CASSSTGGQPQHF	TGTGCCAGCAGCTCGACAGGGGGTCAGCCCCAGCATTTT
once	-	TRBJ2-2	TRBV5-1	CASSPGNTGELFF	TGCGCCAGCAGCCCGGGTAACACCGGGGAGCTGTTTTTT
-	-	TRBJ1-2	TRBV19	CATKRTGTHYGYTF	TGTGCCACCAAACGAACAGGGACTCACTATGGCTACACCTTC
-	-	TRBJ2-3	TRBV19	CASSSSRISWATITSTDTQYF	TGTGCCAGTAGTTCGTCGCGGATTAGCTGGGCGACCATCACTAGCACAGATACGCAGTATTTT
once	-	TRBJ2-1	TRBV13	CASTLSVGGDEQFF	TGTGCCAGCACCCTTAGCGTAGGAGGGGATGAGCAGTTCTTC
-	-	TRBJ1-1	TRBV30	CAWSVEGEAFF	TGTGCCTGGAGTGTAGAGGGTGAAGCTTTCTTT
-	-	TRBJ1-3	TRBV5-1	CASSLAQAAGNTIYF	TGCGCCAGCAGCTTGGCCCAGGCCGCTGGAAACACCATATATTTT
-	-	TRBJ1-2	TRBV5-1	CASSLGSDRFYGYTF	TGCGCCAGCAGCTTGGGCTCCGACAGGTTCTATGGCTACACCTTC
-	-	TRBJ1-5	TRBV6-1	CASRGDFSGNQPQHF	TGTGCCAGCAGAGGGGACTTTTCGGGCAATCAGCCCCAGCATTTT
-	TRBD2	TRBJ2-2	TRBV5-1	CASSPPGLAGITGELFF	TGCGCCAGCAGCCCCCCCGGGCTAGCGGGGATCACCGGGGAGCTGTTTTTT
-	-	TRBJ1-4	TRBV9	CASSVGAGATNEKLFF	TGTGCCAGCAGCGTAGGGGCAGGTGCAACTAATGAAAAACTGTTTTTT
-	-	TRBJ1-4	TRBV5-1	CASSLAGERTGEKLFF	TGCGCCAGCAGCTTGGCTGGGGAACGGACGGGGGAAAAACTGTTTTTT
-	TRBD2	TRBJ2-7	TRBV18	CASSPPGGIGREQYF	TGTGCCAGCTCTCCACCGGGGGGAATAGGACGGGAGCAGTACTTC
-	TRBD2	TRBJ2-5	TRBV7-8	CASSLVSSGGSGETQYF	TGTGCCAGCAGCTTAGTTTCTAGCGGGGGGAGTGGGGAGACCCAGTACTTC
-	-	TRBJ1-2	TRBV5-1	CASSSSGDYGYTF	TGCGCCAGCAGCTCCTCAGGGGACTATGGCTACACCTTC
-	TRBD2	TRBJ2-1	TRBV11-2	CASSLDRGVGEQFF	TGTGCCAGCAGCTTGGACCGGGGGGTGGGTGAGCAGTTCTTC
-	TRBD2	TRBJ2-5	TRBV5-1	CASSTSGGAVETQYF	TGCGCCAGCAGCACTAGCGGGGGGGCCGTAGAGACCCAGTACTTC
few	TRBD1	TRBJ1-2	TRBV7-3	CASSLRQGSGYTF	TGTGCCAGCAGCTTGAGACAGGGTAGCGGCTACACCTTC
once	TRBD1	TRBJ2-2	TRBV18	CASSPRGTGVNTGELFF	TGTGCCAGCTCACCACGTGGGACAGGGGTTAACACCGGGGAGCTGTTTTTT